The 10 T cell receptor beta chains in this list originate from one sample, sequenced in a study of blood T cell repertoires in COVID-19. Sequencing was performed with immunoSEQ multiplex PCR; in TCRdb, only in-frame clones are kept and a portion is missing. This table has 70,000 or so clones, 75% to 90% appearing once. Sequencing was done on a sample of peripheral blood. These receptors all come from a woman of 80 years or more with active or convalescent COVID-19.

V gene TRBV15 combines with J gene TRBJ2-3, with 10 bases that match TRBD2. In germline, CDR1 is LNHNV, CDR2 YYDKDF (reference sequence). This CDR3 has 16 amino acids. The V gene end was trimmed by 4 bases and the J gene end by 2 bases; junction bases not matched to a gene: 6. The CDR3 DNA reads TGTGCCACCAGCATTTTAGCGGGGGGACTCACAGATACGCAGTATTTT. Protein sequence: CATSILAGGLTDTQYF.

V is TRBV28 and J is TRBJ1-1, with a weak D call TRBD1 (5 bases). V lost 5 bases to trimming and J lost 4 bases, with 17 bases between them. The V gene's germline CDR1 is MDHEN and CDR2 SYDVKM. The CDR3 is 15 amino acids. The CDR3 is CASSLREFTVTEAFF. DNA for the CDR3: TGTGCCAGCAGTCTCAGGGAATTTACCGTCACTGAAGCTTTCTTT.

CDR3 in amino acids: CASSETATTQYF. The CDR3 DNA sequence: TGTGCCAGCAGTGAAACAGCAACTACGCAGTATTTT. The chain has TRBV6-1 and TRBJ2-3; D gene unclear. The V end was cut by 2 bases, the J end by 8 bases, with 8 bases between. Germline lookup yields CDR1 MNHNS and CDR2 SASEGT. The CDR3 sequence is 12 residues long.

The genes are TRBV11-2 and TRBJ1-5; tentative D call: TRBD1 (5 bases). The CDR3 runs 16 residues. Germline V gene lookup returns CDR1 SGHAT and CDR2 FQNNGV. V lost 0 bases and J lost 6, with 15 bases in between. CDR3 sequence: CASSLEAPRGGQPQHF. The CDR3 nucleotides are TGTGCCAGCAGCTTAGAGGCCCCTAGGGGAGGTCAGCCCCAGCATTTT.

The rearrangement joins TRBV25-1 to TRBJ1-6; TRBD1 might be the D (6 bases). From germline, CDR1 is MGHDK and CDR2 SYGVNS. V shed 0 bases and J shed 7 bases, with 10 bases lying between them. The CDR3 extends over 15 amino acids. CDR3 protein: CASSEYRQGNSPLHF. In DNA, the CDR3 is TGTGCCAGCAGTGAATATCGGCAGGGGAATTCACCCCTCCACTTT.

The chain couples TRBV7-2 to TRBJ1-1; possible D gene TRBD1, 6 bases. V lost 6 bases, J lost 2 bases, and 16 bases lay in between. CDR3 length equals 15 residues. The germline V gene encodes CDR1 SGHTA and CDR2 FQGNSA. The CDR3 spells CASRGSGQPNTEAFF. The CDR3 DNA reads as TGTGCCAGCAGGGGAAGTGGACAGCCAAACACTGAAGCTTTCTTT. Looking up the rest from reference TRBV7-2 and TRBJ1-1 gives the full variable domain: GAGVSQSPSNKVTEKGKDVELRCDPISGHTALYWYRQSLGQGLEFLIYFQGNSAPDKSGLPSDRFSAERTGGSVSTLTIQRTQQEDSAVYLCASRGSGQPNTEAFFGQGTRLTVV.

The CDR3 DNA reads as TGTGCCAGCAGTTACGCGGACAGATCCTATGGCTACACCTTC. Its protein is CASSYADRSYGYTF. V usage is TRBV6-5 and J usage is TRBJ1-2; tentative D call: TRBD1 (6 bases). This CDR3 is built from 14 residues. The V end was cut by 2 bases, the J end by 4 bases, with 11 bases between. Germline V CDR1 and CDR2: MNHEY, SVGAGI.

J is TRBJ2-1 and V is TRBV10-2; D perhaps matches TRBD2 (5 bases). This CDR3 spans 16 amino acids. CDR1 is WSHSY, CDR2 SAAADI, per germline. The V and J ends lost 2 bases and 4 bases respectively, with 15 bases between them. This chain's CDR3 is CASSELTSGKYNEQFF. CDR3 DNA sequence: TGCGCCAGCAGTGAGCTAACTAGTGGGAAATACAATGAGCAGTTCTTC.

CDR3 in amino acids: CASSQDASRETQYF. The CDR3 DNA reads as TGTGCCAGCAGCCAAGATGCTAGCAGAGAGACCCAGTACTTC. This chain links TRBV3-1 (or the pseudogene TRBV3-2) with TRBJ2-5; a possible D gene is TRBD2 (5 bases). The germline V and J ends were trimmed by 0 bases and 4 bases, with 9 bases remaining between them. The length of the CDR3 is 14 residues. Germline V gene lookup returns CDR1 LGHDT and CDR2 YNNKEL (reference sequence).

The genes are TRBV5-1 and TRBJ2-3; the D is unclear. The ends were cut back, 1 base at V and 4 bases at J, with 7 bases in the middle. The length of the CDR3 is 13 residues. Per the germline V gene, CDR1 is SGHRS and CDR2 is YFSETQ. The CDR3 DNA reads TGCGCCAGCAGCTTGAGTAGTCCAGATACGCAGTATTTT. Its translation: CASSLSSPDTQYF.